This TCR beta chain was sequenced in a study of blood T cell repertoires in COVID-19. Across the study: Both acute and convalescent COVID-19 samples were obtained from the United States, Italy and Spain. PBMCs, B-cell-depleted T cells, or T cells were the source of the cDNA or gDNA that made up the material.

Libraries were prepared by immunoSEQ multiplex PCR; TCRdb keeps only in-frame clonotypes and omits some of them. The sample includes roughly 130,000 clones, about 83% seen only once; the top ten take around 3.7%. Recruitment covered roughly 22 US areas and drew participants whose ages spanned roughly 18 to 100 years. Participant reports of clinical history set cohort assignment. The V gene end was trimmed by 4 bases and the J gene end by 7 bases; junction bases not matched to a gene: 17. This CDR3 has 17 residues. Germline lookup yields CDR1 SGDLS and CDR2 YYNGEE. The sample comprised PBMCs or T cells enriched from blood (not recorded which). The TCR originated in a woman between 45 and 60 years old with acute COVID-19. This chain links TRBV9 with TRBJ2-7, with 10 bases lining up with TRBD2. The CDR3: CASSSSTRTSGGGEQYF. In DNA, the CDR3 is TGTGCCAGCAGCTCAAGTACGCGGACTAGCGGAGGGGGGGAGCAGTACTTC.